The rows below give T cell receptor beta chains drawn from one sample of a study of T cell repertoires in cytomegalovirus infection. No antigens are known for them. One entry per CDR3 protein, called by TCRdb with MiXCR from the reads. The sample yields approximately 300,000 distinct CDR3 sequences, 20% to 25% seen once. Sequenced material: cultured PBMCs, taken from culture after CMV antigen stimulation. The receptor set was obtained from a human donor in good health (CMV status not recorded). Some clones in this sample may be carry-over from other donors' samples. The CDR3 runs from the conserved cysteine through the conserved F or W. D genes are given only for firm matches. Expanded clones are given a class, and other clones once, few, many or no size at all.

clone size	J gene	D gene	V gene	CDR3 DNA	CDR3 protein
few	TRBJ1-5	-	TRBV20-1	TGCAGTGCTAGATCATATAGGCAGGGGTATCAGCCCCAGCATTTT	CSARSYRQGYQPQHF
-	TRBJ2-2	-	TRBV29-1	TGCAGCGTGACCGGACAGACGGCGGGCACCGGGGAGCTGTTTTTT	CSVTGQTAGTGELFF
many	TRBJ2-3	-	TRBV7-2	TGTGCCAGCAGCTTAGCACTAACTCGGGCGCAGTATTTT	CASSLALTRAQYF
-	TRBJ2-1	-	TRBV27	TGTGCCAGCAGTTTTTTTCCGGAAACGCAATACAATGAGCAGTTCTTC	CASSFFPETQYNEQFF
few	TRBJ2-5	TRBD2	TRBV7-2	TGTGCCAGCAGCTTAACTAGCGGGTCCTGGGAGCGCCAAGAGACCCAGTACTTC	CASSLTSGSWERQETQYF
-	TRBJ2-1	-	TRBV28	TGTGCCAGCAGTGACCCCGGGACATTCTACAATGAGCAGTTCTTC	CASSDPGTFYNEQFF
few	TRBJ2-5	-	TRBV11-2	TGTGCCAGCAGCTTTTCCAGGCCAGAAGAGACCCAGTACTTC	CASSFSRPEETQYF
-	TRBJ2-1	TRBD2	TRBV29-1	TGCAGCGCCAGGACTAGCGGGAGGGATGAGCAGTTCTTC	CSARTSGRDEQFF
few	TRBJ1-5	-	TRBV28	TGTGCCAGCACCTCTGGACAGACTTATAGCAATCAGCCCCAGCATTTT	CASTSGQTYSNQPQHF
many	TRBJ2-1	-	TRBV4-3	TGCGCCAGCAGCCAAGACCAGGGGCGCGGATTTAATGAGCAGTTCTTC	CASSQDQGRGFNEQFF
-	TRBJ1-1	-	TRBV5-1	TGCGCCAGCAGCTTGGGTGGGGGTCGAGACACTGAAGCTTTCTTT	CASSLGGGRDTEAFF
-	TRBJ2-3	-	TRBV28	TGTGCCAGCAGGAGAGGGGGGGGAACAGATACGCAGTATTTT	CASRRGGGTDTQYF
few	TRBJ2-5	-	TRBV6-5	TGTGCCAGCAGTTACTCGAACGAAGGGACCGAAGAGACCCAGTACTTC	CASSYSNEGTEETQYF
few	TRBJ1-1	-	TRBV19	TGTGCCAGTAGTATGGCCAGCACTAACACTGAAGCTTTCTTT	CASSMASTNTEAFF
many	TRBJ2-2	-	TRBV7-2	TGTGCCAGCAGACCTCCCTCTCCGGGGGCCGGGGAGCTGTTTTTT	CASRPPSPGAGELFF
-	TRBJ1-1	TRBD1	TRBV20-1	TGCAGTGCTCGCGAAAGGGACAGGCTCTTCCGCACTGAAGCTTTCTTT	CSARERDRLFRTEAFF
many	TRBJ2-1	-	TRBV12-3/TRBV12-4	TGTGCCAGCAGTTTTAGGAACCAGCTGTACAATGAGCAGTTCTTC	CASSFRNQLYNEQFF
few	TRBJ2-7	TRBD2	TRBV28	TGTGCCAGCCTTACTAGCGGGAGCTCCTACGAGCAGTACTTC	CASLTSGSSYEQYF
many	TRBJ2-4	-	TRBV7-8	TGTGCCAGCAGCTTAGCAGGGTTTGACATTCAGTACTTC	CASSLAGFDIQYF
many	TRBJ2-1	TRBD2	TRBV7-2	TGTGCCAGCAGCTTATGGCTCGCGGGAGGGCCGGGTGAGCAGTTCTTC	CASSLWLAGGPGEQFF
few	TRBJ1-1	-	TRBV4-1	TGCGCCAGCAGCCAAGTGAGGCGAAACCTGAACACTGAAGCTTTCTTT	CASSQVRRNLNTEAFF
-	TRBJ2-1	TRBD1	TRBV7-9	TGTGCCAGCAGCTTAGGACAGGGGGCCAAGGAGCAGTTCTTC	CASSLGQGAKEQFF
-	TRBJ2-7	-	TRBV7-8	TGTGCCAGCAGCCCCCGGCTAGGAAGCCACGAGCAGTACTTC	CASSPRLGSHEQYF
-	TRBJ1-5	-	TRBV5-6	TGTGCCAGCAGCCTGACGGACTATAGCAATCAGCCCCAGCATTTT	CASSLTDYSNQPQHF